The 11 T cell receptor beta chains reported below all come from one sample, sequenced in a study of breast tumors, draining lymph nodes, adjacent tissues. TCRdb independently ran MiXCR on the multiplex PCR reads; one entry per CDR3 protein. The table includes some 170,000 distinct CDR3 sequences, around a third detected once. Axillary draining lymph nodes of breast cancer patients supplied the node samples. The material sequenced was axillary lymph node tissue. The receptors stem from a female donor with breast cancer. Some clones in this sample may be carry-over from other donors' samples.

This sequence joins TRBV25-1 and TRBJ1-2, with 9 positions matching TRBD1. Germline V CDR1 and CDR2: MGHDK, SYGVNS. CDR3 size: 13 residues. V lost 8 bases, J lost 5 bases, and 6 bases stayed unmatched. The CDR3 protein is CASGQTGGYGYTF. Written as DNA, the CDR3 is TGTGCCAGCGGACAGACAGGGGGTTATGGCTACACCTTC.

This clonotype came up many times. This sequence joins TRBV19 and TRBJ1-3; 8 bases line up with TRBD1. Trimming at V came to 4 bases and at J to 0 bases, leaving 17 bases not matched to a gene. The germline V gene has CDR1 LNHDA and CDR2 SQIVND (reference sequence). This CDR3 is 20 amino acids long. The CDR3 here is CASSTPRGTPGQASGNTIYF. CDR3 in DNA: TGTGCCAGTAGTACCCCCCGTGGGACTCCGGGACAGGCCTCTGGAAACACCATATATTTT. The variable domain in full, completed from reference TRBV19 and TRBJ1-3, reads DGGITQSPKYLFRKEGQNVTLSCEQNLNHDAMYWYRQDPGQGLRLIYYSQIVNDFQKGDIAEGYSVSREKKESFPLTVTSAQKNPTAFYLCASSTPRGTPGQASGNTIYFGEGSWLTVV.

The chain has TRBV5-4 and TRBJ2-1; perhaps TRBD2 as D (7 bases). The CDR3 runs 15 residues. The V end lost 4 bases, the J end lost 5 bases, and 16 bases lay between the germline ends. Germline V CDR1 and CDR2: SGHNT, YYREEE (reference sequence). CDR3 amino acids: CASSTLPGGDNEQFF. The CDR3 region has the DNA TGTGCCAGCAGCACCCTCCCGGGGGGCGACAATGAGCAGTTCTTC. The full variable domain, in which reference TRBV5-4 and TRBJ2-1 provide the parts outside the CDR3, is ETGVTQSPTHLIKTRGQQVTLRCSSQSGHNTVSWYQQALGQGPQFIFQYYREEENGRGNFPPRFSGLQFPNYSSELNVNALELDDSALYLCASSTLPGGDNEQFFGPGTRLTVL.

This clonotype was found many times. The chain carries TRBV12-3 or TRBV12-4 and TRBJ2-3; TRBD2 matches 7 bases. This CDR3 spans 15 amino acids. With V trimmed by 3 bases and J by 5 bases, 8 bases remained unmatched. CDR3 amino acids: CASSFWRGREDTQYF. The CDR3 region has the DNA TGTGCCAGCAGTTTTTGGCGGGGGAGAGAAGATACGCAGTATTTT.

This clonotype appeared many times. The chain is built from TRBV2 and TRBJ1-4, with D perhaps TRBD1 (6 bases). The CDR3 runs to 14 residues. Between the trimmed V and J ends, which lost 9 bases and 8 bases, there was a span of 19 bases. Germline V CDR1 and CDR2: SNHLY, FYNNEI. CDR3 residues: CASCRGFGGEKLFF. CDR3 in DNA: TGTGCCAGTTGCAGGGGTTTCGGGGGGGAAAAACTGTTTTTT.

V usage is TRBV11-2 and J usage is TRBJ2-4; D perhaps matches TRBD2 (6 bases). V was shortened by 4 bases and J by 9 bases, with 25 bases between the two germline ends. This CDR3 has 17 amino acids. CDR1 and CDR2 from the germline V gene are SGHAT and FQNNGV. CDR3 coding DNA: TGTGCCAGCAGCTACGTAGTGGGGGGATATGGAAACACCATTCAGTACTTC. This codes for CASSYVVGGYGNTIQYF.

V usage is TRBV5-1 and J usage is TRBJ2-1; D unclear. Trimming cost V 1 base and J 5 bases, with 19 bases left between them. The CDR3 has 17 residues. Germline V gene lookup returns CDR1 SGHRS and CDR2 YFSETQ. The CDR3, as DNA: TGCGCCAGCAGCTTGTCCCTCCGATCCCCCATTGACAATGAGCAGTTCTTC. It encodes CASSLSLRSPIDNEQFF.

The rearrangement joins TRBV20-1 to TRBJ1-4, with D possibly matching TRBD1 (5 bases). The CDR3 consists of 13 residues. V lost 6 bases and J lost 13, with 21 bases in between. Germline V gene sequence: CDR1 DFQATT, CDR2 SNEGSKA (reference sequence). This CDR3 reads CSASRVVGETLFF. In nucleotides, the CDR3 is TGCAGTGCGAGCAGGGTTGTAGGTGAGACACTGTTTTTT.

In this sample, this clonotype turned up many times. This chain links TRBV20-1 with TRBJ2-7, with 9 bases fitting TRBD2. The germline CDR1 and CDR2 sequences are DFQATT and SNEGSKA (reference sequence). CDR3 length equals 15 residues. Trimming at V came to 3 bases and at J to 0 bases, leaving 6 bases not matched to a gene. The CDR3 loop is CSASSLAGLSYEQYF. Here the CDR3 DNA reads TGCAGTGCTAGTAGCCTAGCGGGGCTCTCCTACGAGCAGTACTTC.

For this clonotype: Germline and junction disagree at one end, which may indicate a read error. The gene calls are TRBV7-9 and TRBJ1-5, with a weak D call TRBD1 (5 bases). CDR3 length: 17 amino acids. Germline CDR1 SEHNR, CDR2 FQNEAQ (reference sequence). The CDR3 sequence is CAGSLYSPTEVDQPQHF. The DNA of the CDR3 is TGTGCCGGCAGCTTATACAGCCCGACAGAGGTGGATCAGCCCCAGCATTTT.

This clonotype came up many times. The J gene is TRBJ1-4, the V gene TRBV2, with TRBD1 as a possible D gene (6 bases). CDR1 and CDR2 (germline): SNHLY, FYNNEI. This CDR3 region has 14 residues. V lost 6 bases, J lost 8 bases, and 16 bases lay in between. The CDR3: CASRADRQGEKLFF. The CDR3 region has the DNA TGTGCCAGCAGGGCGGACAGACAAGGGGAAAAACTGTTTTTT.